These 14 T cell receptor beta chains were all obtained from the same sample, sequenced in a study of T cell repertoires in cytomegalovirus infection. For these receptors, no antigen is known. TCRdb independently ran MiXCR on the reads; one entry per CDR3 protein. The sample has tens of thousands of distinct CDR3 sequences, around 21% seen once; the top ten hold 65% to 85%. The sample taken for sequencing was PBMCs, sequenced either directly or after in vitro stimulation (not recorded which). These receptors were taken from a human donor in good health (CMV status not recorded). Some clones in this sample may be carry-over from other donors' samples.

The gene calls are TRBV19 and TRBJ2-7; the D call may be TRBD1 or TRBD2 (7 bases each). Trimming removed 5 bases from V and 6 bases from J, with 14 bases in between. Looked up from germline, CDR1 is LNHDA and CDR2 is SQIVND (reference sequence). The length of the CDR3 is 13 residues. The CDR3 loop reads CASSGPGGGEQYV. The CDR3 coding sequence is TGTGCCAGTAGTGGCCCAGGGGGGGGCGAGCAGTACGTC.

The gene calls are TRBV20-1 and TRBJ1-4; D not resolved. Germline-derived CDR1 and CDR2 are DFQATT and SNEGSKA (reference sequence). V lost 5 bases, J lost 5 bases, and 18 bases lay in between. The CDR3 consists of 15 residues. CDR3 loop: CSARLLGSMNEKLFF. The DNA for the CDR3 is TGCAGTGCTCGGCTGCTAGGGAGCATGAATGAAAAACTGTTTTTT.

V gene TRBV27 combines with J gene TRBJ1-2; 7 bases agree with TRBD1. Germline loops: CDR1 MNHEY, CDR2 SMNVEV (reference sequence). With 8 bases clipped from V and 2 bases from J, the junction kept 8 bases outside the gene matches. The CDR3 is 14 residues long. Written as DNA, the CDR3 is TGTGCCAGCGGACGAGAACAGGGGAACTATGGCTACACCTTC. Amino acid sequence: CASGREQGNYGYTF.

This clonotype has only a few counts. The chain recombines TRBV7-9 with TRBJ2-1; 7 bases match TRBD2. Germline V lookup: CDR1 SEHNR, CDR2 FQNEAQ (reference sequence). The junction had 5 bases not matched to a gene; V was cut back by 5 bases and J by 1 base. The CDR3 covers 15 residues. This CDR3 is CASSIGGSSYNEQFF. Written as DNA, the CDR3 is TGTGCCAGCAGCATAGGCGGGAGTTCCTACAATGAGCAGTTCTTC. The full variable domain, its missing parts supplied by reference TRBV7-9 and TRBJ2-1, is DTGVSQNPRHKITKRGQNVTFRCDPISEHNRLYWYRQTLGQGPEFLTYFQNEAQLEKSRLLSDRFSAERPKGSFSTLEIQRTEQGDSAMYLCASSIGGSSYNEQFFGPGTRLTVL.

This clonotype was found a few times. The chain employs TRBV4-2 and TRBJ2-1; 11 bases match TRBD2. V dropped 1 base and J dropped 4; count of bases not matched to a gene: 0. Per the germline V gene, CDR1 is LGHNA and CDR2 is YNFKEQ. There are 15 residues in the CDR3. Here the CDR3 reads CASSQGTSGYNEQFF. CDR3 bases: TGTGCCAGCAGCCAAGGGACTAGCGGGTACAATGAGCAGTTCTTC.

The chain uses TRBV19 and TRBJ1-3, with no clear D. From germline, CDR1 is LNHDA and CDR2 SQIVND (reference sequence). The CDR3 has 14 residues. Trimming took off 6 bases at V and 0 bases at J, with 9 bases between the two ends. The CDR3 nucleotides are TGTGCCAGTAGATGGAGAAGCTCTGGAAACACCATATATTTT. Translated, it gives CASRWRSSGNTIYF.

The rearrangement links TRBV7-2 to TRBJ2-5; D may be TRBD2 (6 bases). V lost 5 bases, J lost 4 bases, and 17 bases lay in between. The CDR3 loop spans 15 amino acids. Germline CDR1 and CDR2: SGHTA and FQGNSA. CDR3 protein: CASSLGLGGLETQYF. As DNA, the CDR3 is TGTGCCAGCAGCCTCGGACTCGGGGGTCTAGAGACCCAGTACTTC.

In its sample, this clonotype was seen a few times. V and J are TRBV20-1 and TRBJ2-1; D is ambiguous. The CDR3 has 14 amino acids. Germline-derived CDR1 and CDR2 are DFQATT and SNEGSKA (reference sequence). Trimming removed 1 base at V and 4 bases at J, with 11 bases between. In DNA form, the CDR3 reads TGCAGTGCTAGAGGGGTGGCGGAATACAATGAGCAGTTCTTC. The encoded protein is CSARGVAEYNEQFF.

This clonotype was counted between two and nine times. This chain connects TRBV7-8 to TRBJ2-7; tentative D call: TRBD2 (5 bases). CDR3 length: 17 amino acids. Germline loops: CDR1 SGHVS, CDR2 FQNEAQ. Deletions cut 5 bases from V and 1 base from J, with 21 bases between. Here the CDR3 reads CASSDLSTRRSSYEQYV. The DNA of the CDR3 is TGTGCCAGCAGCGACCTATCTACTAGGCGGAGTTCCTACGAGCAGTACGTC.

This sequence joins TRBV4-1 and TRBJ1-5; possibly TRBD1 for D (6 bases). Looked up from germline, CDR1 is MGHRA and CDR2 is YSYEKL. V lost 0 bases to trimming and J lost 10 bases, with 13 bases between them. The CDR3 has 14 amino acids. The CDR3 sequence: CASSQEVGGSPQHF. Written as DNA, the CDR3 is TGCGCCAGCAGCCAAGAGGTAGGGGGTAGTCCCCAGCATTTT.

This sequence joins TRBV9 and TRBJ1-1, with D possibly matching TRBD1 (6 bases). Germline assignment: CDR1 SGDLS and CDR2 YYNGEE. There are 15 residues in the CDR3. Deletions cut 0 bases from V and 5 bases from J, with 14 bases between. In DNA form, the CDR3 reads TGTGCCAGCAGCGTAGCGGCGGGGGCGAGAACTGAAGCTTTCTTT. Amino acids: CASSVAAGARTEAFF.

The chain carries TRBV29-1 and TRBJ2-3; D ambiguous. The germline V gene has CDR1 SQVTM and CDR2 ANQGSEA. The CDR3 loop spans 18 amino acids. V gave up 6 bases and J gave up 3 bases, with 28 bases separating them. The CDR3 spells CSVGFSKGIPRRTDTQYF. In nucleotides, the CDR3 is TGCAGCGTGGGTTTCAGTAAAGGGATCCCTAGGCGGACAGATACGCAGTATTTT.

This chain connects TRBV7-9 to TRBJ2-1; 9 bases match TRBD2. Per the germline V gene, CDR1 is SEHNR and CDR2 is FQNEAQ (reference sequence). With V trimmed by 5 bases and J by 6 bases, 11 bases remained unmatched. The CDR3 consists of 16 residues. The CDR3 spells CASSRDAGGLFNEQFF. The CDR3 DNA reads as TGTGCCAGCAGCCGAGACGCGGGAGGGCTCTTCAATGAGCAGTTCTTC.

This clonotype has more than one count but fewer than ten. V and J are TRBV12-3 or TRBV12-4 and TRBJ2-6; no clear D. V lost 4 bases and J lost 2, with 9 bases in between. This CDR3 spans 15 amino acids. CDR3: CASSSRGTGANVLTF. CDR3 sequence (DNA): TGTGCCAGCAGTTCCCGCGGTACTGGGGCCAACGTCCTGACTTTC.